The 7 T cell receptor beta chains listed next were all sequenced from one sample in a study of OX40 agonist ivuxolimab in advanced cancers. This table comes from immunoSEQ multiplex PCR, and its TCRdb copy is limited to in-frame clones, with some not included. The table includes about 78,000 clones, roughly nine tenths detected once. This specimen consisted of CD4+ or CD8+ T cells sorted from blood, obtained in a trial of the OX40 agonist ivuxolimab. The origin of the receptors is an adult with an advanced solid tumor such as melanoma, head and neck, liver or kidney cancer.

This clone was observed many times. The CDR3 spells CAWSRPPEAEAFF. The CDR3 DNA is TGTGCCTGGAGTCGGCCCCCGGAGGCTGAAGCTTTCTTT. V and J are TRBV30 and TRBJ1-1; D remains ambiguous. Trimming pared 2 bases from V and 6 bases from J, leaving 13 bases between. CDR1 is GTSNPN, CDR2 SVGIG, per germline (reference sequence). The CDR3 covers 13 residues.

The chain combines TRBV10-3 with TRBJ1-1; no definite D call. The V gene lost 11 bases and the J gene lost 11 bases, with 15 bases spanning the gap. In germline, CDR1 is ENHRY, CDR2 SYGVKD. The CDR3 consists of 10 residues. DNA of the CDR3: TGTGCCCCCCGGAGGCCCGAGGCTTTCTTT. Protein sequence: CAPRRPEAFF.

V gene TRBV30 combines with J gene TRBJ2-7; TRBD2 aligns across 9 bases. The CDR3 loop spans 13 amino acids. The germline V gene has CDR1 GTSNPN and CDR2 SVGIG (reference sequence). With 0 bases clipped from V and 6 bases from J, the junction kept 3 bases outside the gene matches. This CDR3 is CAWSVAGGAEQYF. The CDR3 bases are TGTGCCTGGAGTGTGGCGGGAGGGGCCGAGCAGTACTTC.

V usage is TRBV5-8 and J usage is TRBJ2-1; D is perhaps TRBD1 (5 bases). Deletions cut 3 bases from V and 1 base from J, with 20 bases between. The CDR3 is made up of 18 amino acids. Germline V CDR1 and CDR2: SGHTS, YDEGEE. CDR3 DNA sequence: TGTGCCAGCAGCTGGACGCTAATGGCGCAGGGTTCCTACAATGAGCAGTTCTTC. Translating gives CASSWTLMAQGSYNEQFF.

J is TRBJ2-1 and V is TRBV4-2, with 12 bases that match TRBD2. CDR1 is LGHNA and CDR2 is YNFKEQ in the germline V gene. This CDR3 comprises 18 residues. V trimming: 4 bases; J trimming: 3 bases; junction bases outside the gene matches: 10. The CDR3 region is CASSLQPLAGGHYNEQFF. CDR3 coding DNA: TGTGCCAGCAGCCTCCAGCCGCTAGCGGGAGGGCACTACAATGAGCAGTTCTTC.

This chain joins TRBV5-1 and TRBJ2-2; D is unclear. Germline V gene data show CDR1 as SGHRS and CDR2 as YFSETQ. V dropped 0 bases and J dropped 0 bases, with 3 bases sitting between them. The CDR3 is 14 residues long. CDR3 coding DNA: TGCGCCAGCAGCTTGGAACCGAACACCGGGGAGCTGTTTTTT. This gives the protein CASSLEPNTGELFF.

Here the CDR3 reads CASSYGGQGSGGYTF. The CDR3 DNA sequence: TGTGCCAGCAGTTACGGGGGACAGGGATCGGGCGGCTACACCTTC. The V gene is TRBV6-6, the J gene TRBJ1-2, with 9 bases aligning to TRBD1. V lost 2 bases, J lost 8 bases, and 9 bases stayed unmatched. The CDR3 consists of 15 residues. CDR1 MNHNY and CDR2 SVGAGI come from the germline V gene (reference sequence).